The present TCR beta chain was sequenced within a study of T cells expressing NK-cell markers. Study conclusions and caveats: In about 6 donors, dominant CD3+CD56+NKG2C+ clonotypes ranked among the top 10 CD8+ clonotypes. HCMV specificity of the expanded NKG2C+ T cell clones was not established.

The TCR beta cDNA came from 5'RACE template switching with UMIs. No DNA is given; TCRdb re-called the 5' RACE reads and lists each CDR3 protein once. The sample table sets out some 340,000 distinct CDR3 sequences. The CDR3 spans 15 residues. Germline CDR1 is LNHNV and CDR2 is YYDKDF (reference sequence). A note on this clonotype: Its antigen is not identified.

J is TRBJ2-7 and V is TRBV15; TCRdb calls TRBD1, which cannot be checked without DNA. The sample was blood T cells: a sorted CD56 or NKG2C T cell subset, CD4+ or CD8+ T cells, or bulk PBMC T cells (not recorded which). The origin of this receptor is a man aged 18 to 70 in good health. CDR3 amino acids: CATSMMTGGHSEQYF.